This TCR beta chain was sequenced during a study of T cell repertoires in aging, cancer and after chemotherapy. On the study more broadly: The whole study produced a dataset of several million TCR reads.

Findings and limits, study-wide: Loss of evenness, beyond lost richness, contributed to age-related TCR diversity decline in cancer patients. Age-matched healthy donors had significantly more diverse, less clonal blood TCR repertoires than untreated cancer patients. Median generation probability rose over the chemotherapy interval in each cancer cohort, suggesting rebound thymic output.

Peripheral blood genomic DNA, not sorted cells or RNA, was the template. Rearranged V-D-J TRB sequences were amplified with a mixed TRB-A/B primer pool. TCRdb fed the multiplex PCR reads into MiXCR, producing one record per CDR3 protein. The data contain fewer than 20,000 distinct CDR3 sequences, 45% to 50% of them seen just once; the ten biggest clones take up 8% to 11%. Of note for this clonotype: Its antigen is unidentified.

This CDR3 spans 15 amino acids. V gave up 0 bases and J gave up 1 base, with 9 bases separating them. Looked up from germline, CDR1 is MNHEY and CDR2 is SVGAGI. The sequenced sample was blood. The source is a human donor in good health. The chain links TRBV6-5 to TRBJ1-1; no clear D. CDR3 residues: CASSYSGGRNTEAFF. DNA of the CDR3: TGTGCCAGCAGTTACTCAGGTGGCCGGAACACTGAAGCTTTCTTT.